This passage covers 26 T cell receptor beta chains from one sample sequenced in a study of OX40 agonist ivuxolimab in advanced cancers. The protocol used for the library was the immunoSEQ multiplex PCR assay. Entries here come from immuneACCESS through TCRdb and include only in-frame sequences with V and J called. Some clones fail to appear in such tables; in the studies checked, an unresolved V gene covers under half of the shortfall, and the cause of the remainder is unknown. Across this sample there are some 100,000 clones, with 90% seen only once. Over 0.3% of the sample goes to the ten largest clones. This sample comprised CD4+ or CD8+ T cells sorted from blood, obtained in a trial of the OX40 agonist ivuxolimab. Source of these receptors: an adult with an advanced solid tumor such as melanoma, head and neck, liver or kidney cancer.

The chain employs TRBV28 and TRBJ1-5; TRBD1 matches 11 bases. Trimming removed 6 bases from V and 0 bases from J; junction bases left unmatched: 4. Germline V gene lookup returns CDR1 MDHEN and CDR2 SYDVKM. The CDR3 runs to 16 residues. The CDR3 DNA is TGTGCCAGCAGACGGGACAGGGGGTTTAGCAATCAGCCCCAGCATTTT. Protein: CASRRDRGFSNQPQHF.

The chain uses TRBV19 and TRBJ2-7; 12 bases match TRBD2. Looked up from germline, CDR1 is LNHDA and CDR2 is SQIVND (reference sequence). This CDR3 spans 15 amino acids. V shed 5 bases, J shed 7 bases, and the junction held 9 bases outside the gene matches. The CDR3 loop reads CASSASGTSGLEQYF. In nucleotides, the CDR3 is TGTGCCAGTAGTGCCTCCGGGACTAGCGGGTTGGAGCAGTACTTC.

The chain joins TRBV4-1 to TRBJ1-1; TRBD1 aligns across 8 bases. CDR1 is MGHRA, CDR2 YSYEKL, per germline. V lost 0 bases, J lost 8 bases, and 5 bases stayed unmatched. This CDR3 has 14 amino acids. The chain's CDR3 is CASSQEGRDREAFF. In nucleotides, the CDR3 is TGCGCCAGCAGCCAAGAGGGTCGGGACAGGGAAGCTTTCTTT.

The V and J genes are TRBV7-6 and TRBJ2-2, with 11 bases lining up with TRBD2. There are 16 residues in the CDR3. V lost 6 bases to trimming and J lost 3 bases; unmatched junction nucleotides: 6. Germline-derived CDR1 and CDR2 are SGHVS and FNYEAQ. The CDR3 spells CASSRLAGGDTGELFF. The CDR3 DNA follows: TGTGCCAGCAGTCGGCTAGCGGGAGGTGACACCGGGGAGCTGTTTTTT.

The V and J genes are TRBV7-7 and TRBJ2-1; 8 nucleotides line up with TRBD2. The CDR3 is made up of 15 amino acids. Germline trimming cut 5 bases from V and 8 bases from J; bases unmatched to any gene: 11. Germline values: CDR1 SSHAT, CDR2 FNYEAQ (reference sequence). The CDR3 loop is CASSPGLGGVDEQFF. The CDR3 DNA follows: TGTGCCAGCAGCCCGGGACTAGGAGGCGTCGATGAGCAGTTCTTC. Supplemented by reference TRBV7-7 and TRBJ2-1, the full variable domain reads GAGVSQSPRYKVTKRGQDVTLRCDPISSHATLYWYQQALGQGPEFLTYFNYEAQPDKSGLPSDRFSAERPEGSISTLTIQRTEQRDSAMYRCASSPGLGGVDEQFFGPGTRLTVL.

The V call is TRBV7-3, the J call TRBJ2-1; D is tentatively TRBD1 or TRBD2 (6 bases each). Germline V gene data show CDR1 as SGHTA and CDR2 as FQGTGA. V was trimmed by 2 bases and J by 6 bases, leaving 11 bases between them. The CDR3 runs 14 residues. The CDR3 loop reads CASSLGGQFNEQFF. The CDR3, as DNA: TGTGCCAGCAGCTTAGGGGGGCAGTTCAATGAGCAGTTCTTC.

The chain is built from TRBV14 and TRBJ1-3; D gene unclear. Trimming cost V 4 bases and J 2 bases, with 9 bases left between them. CDR1 and CDR2 from the germline V gene are SGHDN and FVKESK. The CDR3 is made up of 14 amino acids. DNA of the CDR3: TGTGCCAGCAGCCCCTTGGGTCCTGGAAACACCATATATTTT. Translated, it gives CASSPLGPGNTIYF. The full variable domain, its missing parts supplied by reference TRBV14 and TRBJ1-3, is EAGVTQFPSHSVIEKGQTVTLRCDPISGHDNLYWYRRVMGKEIKFLLHFVKESKQDESGMPNNRFLAERTGGTYSTLKVQPAELEDSGVYFCASSPLGPGNTIYFGEGSWLTVV.

The CDR3 DNA reads as TGTGCCAGCAAACATGGGGTCTCGAAACGGCCCCAGCATTTT. This codes for CASKHGVSKRPQHF. This sequence joins TRBV28 and TRBJ1-5, with D unclear. Germline lookup yields CDR1 MDHEN and CDR2 SYDVKM. CDR3 size: 14 residues. Trimming shortened V by 7 bases and J by 9 bases, and 19 bases separated the two germline ends.

J is TRBJ2-3 and V is TRBV7-9, with TRBD2 identical over 7 bases. The CDR3 spans 16 residues. Trimming took 2 bases from V and 2 from J; bases not matched to a gene: 7. The germline V gene encodes CDR1 SEHNR and CDR2 FQNEAQ (reference sequence). The CDR3 DNA reads as TGTGCCAGCAGCTTAAATCTGGGAGGGGTCACAGATACGCAGTATTTT. Translation gives CASSLNLGGVTDTQYF.

The chain links TRBV4-2 to TRBJ2-1, with TRBD2 identical over 15 bases. From germline, CDR1 is LGHNA and CDR2 YNFKEQ. V was pared by 1 base and J by 6 bases, with 7 bases of the junction left unmatched. This CDR3 has 18 amino acids. CDR3 in DNA: TGTGCCAGCAGCCAAGTGGGACTAGCGGGGGGAGGCCCCAATGAGCAGTTCTTC. Translating it yields CASSQVGLAGGGPNEQFF.

This rearrangement joins TRBV9 to TRBJ2-2, with 7 bases aligning to TRBD1. CDR3 length: 16 amino acids. Germline V gene data show CDR1 as SGDLS and CDR2 as YYNGEE. V dropped 3 bases and J dropped 0; count of bases not matched to a gene: 5. The CDR3, as DNA: TGTGCCAGCAGCGCCCACAGGGGACCGAACACCGGGGAGCTGTTTTTT. It encodes CASSAHRGPNTGELFF.

The rearrangement joins TRBV7-3 to TRBJ2-2, with a possible D match to TRBD1 (6 bases). Germline lookup yields CDR1 SGHTA and CDR2 FQGTGA. The CDR3 length is 14 residues. V gave up 7 bases and J gave up 7 bases, with 16 bases separating them. In nucleotides, the CDR3 is TGTGCCAGCACCGACAGGCTTACTAACGGGGAGCTGTTTTTT. Its protein is CASTDRLTNGELFF.

The V and J genes are TRBV7-9 and TRBJ1-2; tentatively, D is TRBD1 (6 bases). The CDR3 spans 14 residues. Trimming took 6 bases from V and 0 from J, leaving 11 bases between them. Looked up from germline, CDR1 is SEHNR and CDR2 is FQNEAQ (reference sequence). This CDR3 reads CASSIGQSNYGYTF. The CDR3 DNA reads TGTGCCAGCAGTATAGGACAGTCTAACTATGGCTACACCTTC.

V gene TRBV19 combines with J gene TRBJ2-6, with 9 bases aligning to TRBD1. Germline lookup yields CDR1 LNHDA and CDR2 SQIVND (reference sequence). This CDR3 is built from 19 residues. The V gene end was trimmed by 4 bases and the J gene end by 1 base; junction bases not matched to a gene: 11. The chain's CDR3 is CASSKSWTGALSGANVLTF. CDR3 coding DNA: TGTGCCAGTAGTAAAAGCTGGACAGGGGCTTTATCTGGGGCCAACGTCCTGACTTTC.

The chain recombines TRBV5-5 with TRBJ1-4, with 7 bases aligning to TRBD1. From germline, CDR1 is SGHKS and CDR2 YYEKEE (reference sequence). This CDR3 has 15 amino acids. With 1 base clipped from V and 8 bases from J, the junction kept 8 bases outside the gene matches. The DNA of the CDR3 is TGTGCCAGCAGCTTGTTACAAGGGGGCGGCGAAAAACTGTTTTTT. Translation gives CASSLLQGGGEKLFF.

V gene TRBV28 combines with J gene TRBJ1-6, with D possibly TRBD1 on 6 matching bases. This CDR3 spans 15 amino acids. V lost 2 bases and J lost 9, with 14 bases in between. The V gene's germline CDR1 is MDHEN and CDR2 SYDVKM. CDR3 sequence reads: CASSLAGVGGSPLHF. The CDR3 DNA reads TGTGCCAGCAGTTTAGCAGGGGTCGGGGGTTCACCCCTCCACTTT.

The rearrangement joins TRBV5-1 to TRBJ2-5; 7 nucleotides line up with TRBD1. Germline CDR1 and CDR2: SGHRS and YFSETQ. V lost 4 bases and J lost 5; bases outside the gene matches: 11. This CDR3 region has 15 residues. CDR3 sequence (DNA): TGCGCCAGCAGCCAAGGGACAGAGGGGGTGGAGACCCAGTACTTC. Encoded protein: CASSQGTEGVETQYF. Using reference TRBV5-1 and TRBJ2-5 for the parts outside the CDR3, the full variable domain is KAGVTQTPRYLIKTRGQQVTLSCSPISGHRSVSWYQQTPGQGLQFLFEYFSETQRNKGNFPGRFSGRQFSNSRSEMNVSTLELGDSALYLCASSQGTEGVETQYFGPGTRLLVL.

This rearrangement joins TRBV9 to TRBJ2-4; either TRBD1 or TRBD2 may fit D (5 bases each). Between the trimmed V and J ends, which lost 0 bases and 8 bases, there was a span of 18 bases. Per germline, CDR1 SGDLS and CDR2 YYNGEE. The CDR3 spans 16 residues. The CDR3 reads CASSVGPARMGDIQYF. The CDR3 DNA sequence: TGTGCCAGCAGCGTAGGGCCCGCTCGGATGGGGGACATTCAGTACTTC.

The V call is TRBV29-1, the J call TRBJ2-3, with D hard to call. Germline CDR1 and CDR2: SQVTM and ANQGSEA. V was shortened by 7 bases and J by 1 base, with 15 bases between the two germline ends. The CDR3 consists of 14 residues. CDR3 sequence reads: CSARLVGGTDTQYF. The CDR3 DNA reads as TGCAGCGCACGATTAGTTGGGGGCACAGATACGCAGTATTTT.

The gene calls are TRBV28 and TRBJ1-4; 7 bases are shared with TRBD1. Germline trimming cut 5 bases from V and 0 bases from J; bases unmatched to any gene: 6. This CDR3 region has 16 residues. Germline CDR1 reads MDHEN; CDR2 reads SYDVKM. The CDR3 loop is CASSRTGAATNEKLFF. CDR3 coding DNA: TGTGCCAGCAGTCGGACAGGAGCTGCAACTAATGAAAAACTGTTTTTT.

The chain recombines TRBV2 with TRBJ1-2; no clear D. From germline, CDR1 is SNHLY and CDR2 FYNNEI. V lost 7 bases, J lost 7 bases, and 16 bases lay in between. The CDR3 consists of 13 residues. The CDR3 bases are TGTGCCAGCAAAAGCGCGAGGGCCGCTGGCTACACCTTC. Its protein product is CASKSARAAGYTF.

The chain combines TRBV5-6 with TRBJ2-7, with D tentatively TRBD1 (5 bases). The CDR3 has 15 amino acids. The ends were cut back, 4 bases at V and 2 bases at J, with 16 bases in the middle. Looked up from germline, CDR1 is SGHDT and CDR2 is YYEEEE. The CDR3 is CASSPAAGSPYEQYF. In DNA, the CDR3 is TGTGCCAGCAGCCCCGCGGCAGGGTCCCCCTACGAGCAGTACTTC.

J is TRBJ2-7 and V is TRBV19; 11 nucleotides agree with TRBD1. CDR3 size: 16 residues. V shed 6 bases and J 2 bases; nucleotides not matched to a gene: 9. Germline V CDR1 and CDR2: LNHDA, SQIVND (reference sequence). In DNA form, the CDR3 reads TGTGCCAGTAGGGGGAAACCGGGACAGGGGGCCTACGAGCAGTACTTC. Its protein is CASRGKPGQGAYEQYF.

The V gene is TRBV2, the J gene TRBJ1-1, with D possibly being TRBD1 (5 bases). The V gene's germline CDR1 is SNHLY and CDR2 FYNNEI. Trimming cost V 5 bases and J 8 bases, with 18 bases left between them. The CDR3 spans 14 residues. The CDR3 nucleotides are TGTGCCAGCAGTATCGGGGCGGCGCGGATAGAAGCTTTCTTT. This translates into CASSIGAARIEAFF.

The CDR3 bases are TGTGCCAGTAGTGATCGCCCGTCCGGACTAGCGGCTCAAGAGACCCAGTACTTC. Amino acids: CASSDRPSGLAAQETQYF. The chain is built from TRBV19 and TRBJ2-5; 10 bases are a match to TRBD2. V shed 5 bases and J 2 bases; nucleotides not matched to a gene: 14. The CDR3 sequence is 18 residues long. Germline lookup yields CDR1 LNHDA and CDR2 SQIVND (reference sequence).

V usage is TRBV7-8 and J usage is TRBJ2-1; D unresolved. V lost 2 bases and J lost 6, with 20 bases in between. Per the germline V gene, CDR1 is SGHVS and CDR2 is FQNEAQ. This CDR3 has 17 amino acids. The CDR3 here is CASSLIPSLNMGNEQFF. In nucleotides, the CDR3 is TGTGCCAGCAGCTTAATCCCTTCCCTTAATATGGGCAATGAGCAGTTCTTC. The full variable domain, completed using reference TRBV7-8 and TRBJ2-1, is GAGVSQSPRYKVAKRGQDVALRCDPISGHVSLFWYQQALGQGPEFLTYFQNEAQLDKSGLPSDRFFAERPEGSVSTLKIQRTQQEDSAVYLCASSLIPSLNMGNEQFFGPGTRLTVL.